The 13 T cell receptor beta chains below all came from one sample that was sequenced in a study of cytomegalovirus exposure and HLA in healthy donors (TCRdb year 2017). The library was prepared using the immunoSEQ multiplex PCR assay. The multiplex PCR relied on a mix of 60 forward primers for TCR Vbeta segments and 13 reverse primers for TCR Jbeta segments. In TCRdb, the immuneACCESS table is reduced to in-frame sequences with V and J assigned. These tables do not hold every clone; where another copy was compared, an unresolved V gene accounts for under half, and the others remain unexplained. This sample has more than 80,000 clones in its table, and roughly 80% of those were observed once. Roughly 3.4% of the sample goes to the ten largest clones. What was sequenced was PBMCs. The receptors originated from a man between 60 and 75 years old in good health and CMV-seronegative.

The V call is TRBV4-2, the J call TRBJ2-7; perhaps TRBD1 as D (6 bases). Trimming removed 0 bases from V and 2 bases from J, with 11 bases in between. This CDR3 has 15 residues. CDR1 and CDR2 from the germline V gene are LGHNA and YNFKEQ. DNA for the CDR3: TGTGCCAGCAGCCAAGATTCGGCAGGGGCCTACGAGCAGTACTTC. Encoded protein: CASSQDSAGAYEQYF.

This chain uses TRBV4-1 with TRBJ2-5; D not resolved. Germline lookup yields CDR1 MGHRA and CDR2 YSYEKL. The CDR3 is 14 amino acids. V shed 0 bases and J shed 2 bases, with 7 bases lying between them. CDR3 residues: CASSQDQWQETQYF. The DNA for the CDR3 is TGCGCCAGCAGCCAAGATCAGTGGCAAGAGACCCAGTACTTC.

This chain connects TRBV5-4 to TRBJ2-1; 11 nucleotides match TRBD1. Looked up from germline, CDR1 is SGHNT and CDR2 is YYREEE (reference sequence). V gave up 3 bases and J gave up 0 bases; unmatched junction bases: 2. The CDR3 runs to 16 residues. CDR3 in amino acids: CASSYGTGGSYNEQFF. For the CDR3, the DNA is TGTGCCAGCAGCTACGGGACAGGGGGCTCCTACAATGAGCAGTTCTTC. Full variable domain (missing parts from reference TRBV5-4 and TRBJ2-1): ETGVTQSPTHLIKTRGQQVTLRCSSQSGHNTVSWYQQALGQGPQFIFQYYREEENGRGNFPPRFSGLQFPNYSSELNVNALELDDSALYLCASSYGTGGSYNEQFFGPGTRLTVL.

This clone occurred once. The rearrangement uses TRBV4-1 and TRBJ2-3, with TRBD2 identical over 8 bases. The V segment lost 4 bases and the J segment 4 bases; nucleotides outside the gene matches: 10. Germline CDR1 is MGHRA and CDR2 is YSYEKL. This CDR3 is 16 amino acids long. The CDR3 DNA sequence: TGCGCCAGCAGCCGCAAACGGGGGGGAGAGCCAGATACGCAGTATTTT. Protein product: CASSRKRGGEPDTQYF.

This chain connects TRBV6-5 to TRBJ2-2; 8 bases are shared with TRBD1. The V and J ends lost 10 bases and 4 bases, in that order; junction bases with no gene match: 5. Germline V CDR1 and CDR2: MNHEY, SVGAGI. The CDR3 extends over 13 amino acids. The DNA of the CDR3 is TGTGCCACTGGGACAGGTTTCACCGGGGAGCTGTTTTTT. Translation gives CATGTGFTGELFF.

The chain employs TRBV27 and TRBJ2-7, with TRBD2 identical over 8 bases. The CDR3 is 15 amino acids. CDR1 is MNHEY, CDR2 SMNVEV, per germline (reference sequence). The V gene end was trimmed by 5 bases and the J gene end by 0 bases; junction bases not matched to a gene: 6. The CDR3, as DNA: TGTGCCAGCAGTCCGGCGGGGGGAGCCTCCTACGAGCAGTACTTC. As protein: CASSPAGGASYEQYF.

For the CDR3, the DNA is TGTGCCAGCAACATTTTCGGACAAGTAACGAACACCGGGGAGCTGTTTTTT. Translated: CASNIFGQVTNTGELFF. V is TRBV5-6 and J is TRBJ2-2; the D gene is possibly TRBD1 (5 bases). Germline CDR1 SGHDT, CDR2 YYEEEE. The V and J ends lost 6 bases and 0 bases respectively, with 18 bases between them. The CDR3 extends over 17 amino acids.

Only a few counts were recorded for this clone. V and J are TRBV6-5 and TRBJ2-1; 8 bases align to TRBD2. The germline V gene has CDR1 MNHEY and CDR2 SVGAGI. The CDR3 totals 15 residues. After removal of 7 bases from V and 7 bases from J, the junction contained 12 bases not matched to a gene. The CDR3 DNA reads as TGTGCCAGCAACGGGGGGGGGACCACTAGGAATGAGCAGTTCTTC. Its translation is CASNGGGTTRNEQFF.

The chain joins TRBV5-6 to TRBJ2-7, with 10 bases matching TRBD1. The length of the CDR3 is 17 residues. With 3 bases clipped from V and 0 bases from J, the junction kept 9 bases outside the gene matches. Per the germline V gene, CDR1 is SGHDT and CDR2 is YYEEEE. CDR3 amino acids: CASSSWTGGVGSYEQYV. The CDR3 coding sequence is TGTGCCAGCAGCTCATGGACAGGGGGGGTAGGCTCCTACGAGCAGTACGTC.

As concerns this clone: Other nucleotide sequences from this sample produce the same CDR3. The gene calls are TRBV27 and TRBJ2-7; unclear D gene. V gave up 0 bases and J gave up 0 bases, with 6 bases separating them. CDR1 is MNHEY and CDR2 is SMNVEV in the germline V gene (reference sequence). There are 14 residues in the CDR3. The CDR3 coding sequence is TGTGCCAGCAGTTTATCGTATAGCTCCTACGAGCAGTACTTC. It encodes CASSLSYSSYEQYF.

The rearrangement links TRBV7-8 to TRBJ2-3; D is ambiguous. This CDR3 spans 15 amino acids. Germline V gene sequence: CDR1 SGHVS, CDR2 FQNEAQ. V lost 4 bases to trimming and J lost 5 bases, with 16 bases between them. The CDR3 sequence: CASSSPRQVRDTQYF. Written as DNA, the CDR3 is TGTGCCAGCAGCTCCCCCCGGCAGGTACGAGATACGCAGTATTTT.

The J gene is TRBJ1-2, the V gene TRBV6-5; 7 nucleotides agree with TRBD1. The CDR3 runs 15 residues. CDR1 and CDR2 from the germline V gene are MNHEY and SVGAGI. The V and J ends lost 2 bases and 4 bases, in that order; junction bases with no gene match: 7. The DNA for the CDR3 is TGTGCCAGCAGTTACACCGGGACAGTTGGCTATGGCTACACCTTC. Its protein product is CASSYTGTVGYGYTF.

V gene TRBV5-8 combines with J gene TRBJ2-2, with D perhaps TRBD2 (5 bases). The CDR3 is 16 amino acids. Germline loops: CDR1 SGHTS, CDR2 YDEGEE. Trimming left V 5 bases short and J 6 bases short, with 20 bases between. In nucleotides, the CDR3 is TGTGCCAGCAGGCGGTCCACGGGGTTTTTCTCCGGGGAGCTGTTTTTT. It translates to CASRRSTGFFSGELFF.